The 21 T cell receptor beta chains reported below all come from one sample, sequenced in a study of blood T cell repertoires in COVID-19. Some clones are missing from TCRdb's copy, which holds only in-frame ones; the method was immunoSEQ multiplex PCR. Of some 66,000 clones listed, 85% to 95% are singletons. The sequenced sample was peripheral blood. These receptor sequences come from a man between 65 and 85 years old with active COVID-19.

The CDR3 DNA sequence: TGTGCCAGTAGTATTAGCATAGGAACCTACGAGCAGTACTTC. This gives the protein CASSISIGTYEQYF. The rearrangement uses TRBV19 and TRBJ2-7; the D is unclear. Trimming took 3 bases from V and 2 from J, leaving 11 bases between them. This CDR3 comprises 14 residues. The germline gives CDR1 LNHDA, CDR2 SQIVND (reference sequence). Full variable domain (rest looked up from reference TRBV19 and TRBJ2-7): DGGITQSPKYLFRKEGQNVTLSCEQNLNHDAMYWYRQDPGQGLRLIYYSQIVNDFQKGDIAEGYSVSREKKESFPLTVTSAQKNPTAFYLCASSISIGTYEQYFGPGTRLTVT.

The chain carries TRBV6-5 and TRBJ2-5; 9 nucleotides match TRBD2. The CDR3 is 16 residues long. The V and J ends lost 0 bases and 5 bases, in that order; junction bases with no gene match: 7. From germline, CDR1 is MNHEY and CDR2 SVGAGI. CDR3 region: CASSYSAGGPSETQYF. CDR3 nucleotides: TGTGCCAGCAGTTACTCTGCGGGGGGGCCGTCGGAGACCCAGTACTTC.

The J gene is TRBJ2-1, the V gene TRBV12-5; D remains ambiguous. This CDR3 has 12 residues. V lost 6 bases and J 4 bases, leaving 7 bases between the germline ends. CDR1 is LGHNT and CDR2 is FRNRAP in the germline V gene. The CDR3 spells CASGRQYNEQFF. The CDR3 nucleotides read TGTGCTAGTGGCCGCCAGTACAATGAGCAGTTCTTC.

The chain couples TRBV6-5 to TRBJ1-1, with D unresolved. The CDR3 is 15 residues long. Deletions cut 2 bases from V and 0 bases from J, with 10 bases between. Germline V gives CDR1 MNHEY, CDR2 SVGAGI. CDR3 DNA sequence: TGTGCCAGCAGTTACGGTAATAGTATGAACACTGAAGCTTTCTTT. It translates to CASSYGNSMNTEAFF.

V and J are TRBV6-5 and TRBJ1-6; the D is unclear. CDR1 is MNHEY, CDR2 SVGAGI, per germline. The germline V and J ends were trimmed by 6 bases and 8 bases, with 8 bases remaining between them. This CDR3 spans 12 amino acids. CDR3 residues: CASRLLDSPLHF. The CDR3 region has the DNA TGTGCCAGCAGGTTACTAGATTCACCCCTCCACTTT.

CDR3 in DNA: TGTGCCAGCTCACCAGGACAAGGCACAGATACGCAGTATTTT. It specifies CASSPGQGTDTQYF. This chain connects TRBV18 to TRBJ2-3; a possible D gene is TRBD1 (5 bases). CDR1 and CDR2 (germline): KGHSH, LQKENI. The CDR3 is made up of 14 amino acids. Between the trimmed V and J ends, which lost 2 bases and 1 base, there was a span of 7 bases.

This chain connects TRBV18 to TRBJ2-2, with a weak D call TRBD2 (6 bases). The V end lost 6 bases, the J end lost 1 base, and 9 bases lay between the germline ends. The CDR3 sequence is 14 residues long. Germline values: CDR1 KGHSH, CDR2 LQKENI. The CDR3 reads CASSTGLNTGELFF. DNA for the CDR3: TGTGCCAGCTCGACGGGACTGAACACCGGGGAGCTGTTTTTT.

The CDR3 is CASSLRWSQETQYF. CDR3 nucleotide sequence: TGTGCCAGCAGTCTCCGGTGGAGTCAAGAGACCCAGTACTTC. The chain employs TRBV6-5 and TRBJ2-5; D is uncertain. The CDR3 consists of 14 residues. CDR1 MNHEY and CDR2 SVGAGI come from the germline V gene. Trimming removed 5 bases at V and 2 bases at J, with 12 bases between.

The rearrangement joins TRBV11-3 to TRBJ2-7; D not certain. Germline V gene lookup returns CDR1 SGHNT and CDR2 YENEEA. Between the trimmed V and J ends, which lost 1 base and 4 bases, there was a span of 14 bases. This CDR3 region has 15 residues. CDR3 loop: CASSLVASNIYEQYF. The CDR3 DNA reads TGTGCCAGCAGCTTAGTGGCCAGTAACATTTACGAGCAGTACTTC.

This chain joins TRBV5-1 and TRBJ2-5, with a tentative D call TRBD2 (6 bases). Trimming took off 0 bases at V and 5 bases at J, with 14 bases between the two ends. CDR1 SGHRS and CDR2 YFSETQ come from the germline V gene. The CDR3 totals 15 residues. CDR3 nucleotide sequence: TGCGCCAGCAGCTTGGATCGCAGTGGGGGGGAGACCCAGTACTTC. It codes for CASSLDRSGGETQYF.

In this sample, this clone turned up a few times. CDR3 sequence (DNA): TGTGCCAGCTCCCCCGACAGGGGATACGGCTACACCTTC. Protein sequence: CASSPDRGYGYTF. The chain couples TRBV18 to TRBJ1-2, with 8 bases fitting TRBD1. The germline V gene encodes CDR1 KGHSH and CDR2 LQKENI. Losses at the gene ends were 6 bases for V and 8 bases for J; bases not matched to a gene: 8. The CDR3 consists of 13 residues.

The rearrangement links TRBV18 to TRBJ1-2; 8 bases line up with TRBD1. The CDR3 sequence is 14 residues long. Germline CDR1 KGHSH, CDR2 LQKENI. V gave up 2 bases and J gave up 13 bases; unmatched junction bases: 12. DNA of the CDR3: TGTGCCAGCTCACCATCCGGACAGGGTTGGTATCGCACCTTC. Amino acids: CASSPSGQGWYRTF.

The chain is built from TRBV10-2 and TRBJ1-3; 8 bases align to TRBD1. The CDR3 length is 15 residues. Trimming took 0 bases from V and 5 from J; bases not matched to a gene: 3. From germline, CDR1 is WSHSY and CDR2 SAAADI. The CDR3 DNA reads TGCGCCAGCAGTGAGTCTCAGGGGGCGAGAAACACCATATATTTT. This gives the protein CASSESQGARNTIYF.

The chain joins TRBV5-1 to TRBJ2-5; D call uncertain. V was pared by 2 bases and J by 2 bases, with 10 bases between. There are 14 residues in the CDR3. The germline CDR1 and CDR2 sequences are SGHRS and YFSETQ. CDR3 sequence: CASSLRSLQETQYF. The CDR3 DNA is TGCGCCAGCAGCTTAAGGAGCCTACAAGAGACCCAGTACTTC.

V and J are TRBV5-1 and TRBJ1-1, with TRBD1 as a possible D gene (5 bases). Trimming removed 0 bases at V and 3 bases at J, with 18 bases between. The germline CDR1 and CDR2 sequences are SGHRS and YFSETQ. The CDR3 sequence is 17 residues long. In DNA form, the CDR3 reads TGCGCCAGCAGCTTGGCCCCCGCGGGGGTATTGGACACTGAAGCTTTCTTT. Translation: CASSLAPAGVLDTEAFF.

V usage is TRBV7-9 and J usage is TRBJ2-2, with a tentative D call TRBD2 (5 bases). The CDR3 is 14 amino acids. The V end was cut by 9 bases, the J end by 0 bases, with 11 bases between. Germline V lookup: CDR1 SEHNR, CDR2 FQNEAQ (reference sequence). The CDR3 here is CASGRGTNTGELFF. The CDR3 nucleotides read TGTGCCAGTGGTCGAGGGACGAACACCGGGGAGCTGTTTTTT.

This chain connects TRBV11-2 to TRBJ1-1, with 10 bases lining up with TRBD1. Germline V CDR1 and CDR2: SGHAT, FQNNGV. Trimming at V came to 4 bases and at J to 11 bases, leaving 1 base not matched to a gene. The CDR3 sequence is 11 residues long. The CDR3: CASSWGQGAFF. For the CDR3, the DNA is TGTGCCAGCAGCTGGGGACAGGGGGCTTTCTTT.

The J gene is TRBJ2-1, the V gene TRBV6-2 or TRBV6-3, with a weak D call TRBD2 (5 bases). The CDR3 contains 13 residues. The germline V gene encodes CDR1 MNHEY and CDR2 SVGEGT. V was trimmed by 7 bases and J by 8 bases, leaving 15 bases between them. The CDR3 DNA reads TGTGCCAGCACCCCAATTAGGACTTATGAGCAGTTCTTC. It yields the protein CASTPIRTYEQFF.

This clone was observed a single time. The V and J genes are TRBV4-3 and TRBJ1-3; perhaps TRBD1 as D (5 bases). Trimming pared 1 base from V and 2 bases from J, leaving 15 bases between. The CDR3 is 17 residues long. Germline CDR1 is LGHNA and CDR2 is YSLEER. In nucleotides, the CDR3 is TGCGCCAGCAGCCAAGTACTTACGGGGGTGGCTGGAAACACCATATATTTT. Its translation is CASSQVLTGVAGNTIYF.

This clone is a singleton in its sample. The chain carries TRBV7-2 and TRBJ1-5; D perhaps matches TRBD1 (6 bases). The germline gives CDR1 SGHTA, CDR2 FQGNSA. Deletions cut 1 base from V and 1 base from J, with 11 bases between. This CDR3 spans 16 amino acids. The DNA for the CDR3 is TGTGCCAGCAGCTTAGGGCCCCAGGGGAGCAATCAGCCCCAGCATTTT. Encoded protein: CASSLGPQGSNQPQHF.

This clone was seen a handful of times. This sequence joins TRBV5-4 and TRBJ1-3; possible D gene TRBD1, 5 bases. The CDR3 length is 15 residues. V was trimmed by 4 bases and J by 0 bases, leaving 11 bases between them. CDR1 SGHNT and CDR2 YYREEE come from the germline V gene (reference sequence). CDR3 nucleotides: TGTGCCAGCAGCCGCGGGGGGAGCTCTGGAAACACCATATATTTT. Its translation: CASSRGGSSGNTIYF.